This T cell receptor (beta chain) was obtained from a study of blood T cell repertoires in COVID-19. At the level of the study: Acute and convalescent COVID-19 specimens originated in the United States, Italy and Spain. The analysed material was cDNA or gDNA that came from T cells, B-cell-depleted T cells, or PBMCs.

The V segment lost 2 bases and the J segment 3 bases; nucleotides outside the gene matches: 1. Per germline, CDR1 LGHNA and CDR2 YNFKEQ. The CDR3 length is 15 residues. Source study methods: How many nucleated cells were present was estimated from reference gene primer amplification. Clones were read by immunoSEQ multiplex PCR, and TCRdb kept only the in-frame ones, dropping some. V, J and clone size are those of that table, while D and trimming were read from the DNA. The sample shows some 150,000 clones, about 87% of them seen only once. The chain is built from TRBV4-2 and TRBJ2-2, with 9 bases aligning to TRBD1. The material sequenced was peripheral blood. The TCR comes from a woman aged 45-65 years with acute or convalescent COVID-19. This CDR3 is CASSQRTGDTGELFF. DNA for the CDR3: TGTGCCAGCAGCCAAAGGACAGGGGACACCGGGGAGCTGTTTTTT.